This T cell receptor (beta chain) was obtained from a study of blood T cells in healthy people across ages. Each donor gave around 9.3 milliliters of peripheral blood. Researchers isolated at least 6.5 million PBMCs per sample. Total RNA was isolated from each sample in quantities of at least 6 micrograms. Germline-derived CDR1 and CDR2 are MDHEN and SYDVKM. CDR3 size: 13 residues. A second PCR, run for roughly 6 to 11 cycles, used a sample-barcoded 5' primer plus a J-beta primer mix. Via MiXCR, TCRdb re-called the 5' RACE reads, giving one row per CDR3 protein. The sample lists 600,000 or so distinct CDR3 sequences; less than 35% were seen once. For this clonotype: Its antigen remains unidentified. This clone may be a read error of a much larger clone one base away.

Findings and caveats of the study: Naive T cell percentage by flow cytometry tracked strongly with beta diversity.

Sequences were obtained from blood. This chain joins TRBV28 and TRBJ2-7; D not resolved. The receptor was derived from a woman of 80 years or more in good health. The CDR3, as DNA: TGTACCAGCAGCTACTCCCAGGTCTACGAGCAGTACTTC. Translating gives CTSSYSQVYEQYF.